This T cell receptor (beta chain) emerged from a study of T cell clones after liver transplantation. As for the study in general: Samples came from ITN030ST, which attempted immunosuppression withdrawal within 2 years of liver transplantation. Study-wide results and caveats: Circulating graft-donor-reactive CD4 TCRbeta sequences fell significantly post-transplant in 5 of 8 subjects. Compared with third party-reactive sequences, donor-reactive ones declined more, independent of withdrawal success.

Sorting of unstimulated PBMCs yielded separate CD3+CD4+ and CD3+CD8+ fractions. Looked up from germline, CDR1 is LNHDA and CDR2 is SQIVND (reference sequence). The CDR3 consists of 15 residues. V trimming: 8 bases; J trimming: 12 bases; junction bases outside the gene matches: 18. For this clone: The target antigen is unknown.

Profiling relied on immunoSEQ multiplex PCR, and the TCRdb table lists in-frame clones only, not all of them. The table records around 20,000 clones, approximately 88% of them present only once. This receptor was identified in a human donor who received a liver transplant. The sample was CD8+ T cells from blood, taken before liver transplant. This chain joins TRBV19 and TRBJ1-4; 7 bases are a match to TRBD1. This CDR3 is CASLPLTGTKEELFF. For the CDR3, the DNA is TGTGCCAGTTTGCCCTTGACAGGGACGAAGGAGGAACTGTTTTTT.